Below are 10 T cell receptor beta chains sequenced from a single sample in a study of cytomegalovirus exposure and HLA in healthy donors. The PCR was carried out with 60 Vbeta primers and 13 Jbeta primers. Sequenced by immunoSEQ multiplex PCR; TCRdb stores in-frame clones only, minus some. Found here are some 41,000 clones, 60% to 70% of them singletons; the top ten hold 3.5% to 4%. Source material: PBMCs. The source of these receptors is a man aged 40-49 years in good health and CMV-seronegative.

V is TRBV10-3 and J is TRBJ2-7, with 11 bases lining up with TRBD2. The CDR3 is 14 amino acids. Germline values: CDR1 ENHRY, CDR2 SYGVKD. V lost 6 bases and J lost 7; bases outside the gene matches: 8. Written as DNA, the CDR3 is TGTGCCATCAGCTCCGGGACTAGCGGTCTAGAGCAGTACTTC. It yields the protein CAISSGTSGLEQYF.

The rearrangement uses TRBV7-9 and TRBJ1-2; perhaps TRBD1 as D (6 bases). CDR1 SEHNR and CDR2 FQNEAQ come from the germline V gene (reference sequence). The V gene lost 1 base and the J gene lost 8 bases, with 14 bases spanning the gap. This CDR3 region has 14 residues. CDR3 DNA: TGTGCCAGCAGCTTAGGCATCAGGGGATGGGGCTACACCTTC. It translates to CASSLGIRGWGYTF. Based on the CDR3 plus reference TRBV7-9 and TRBJ1-2, the full variable domain is DTGVSQNPRHKITKRGQNVTFRCDPISEHNRLYWYRQTLGQGPEFLTYFQNEAQLEKSRLLSDRFSAERPKGSFSTLEIQRTEQGDSAMYLCASSLGIRGWGYTFGSGTRLTVV.

This clone was picked up a small number of times. The chain recombines TRBV2 with TRBJ2-7; tentative D call: TRBD1 (5 bases). CDR3 length: 13 amino acids. The germline V and J ends were trimmed by 4 bases and 1 base, with 8 bases remaining between them. Germline CDR1 is SNHLY and CDR2 is FYNNEI. CDR3 residues: CASSGQISYEQYF. The CDR3 DNA is TGTGCCAGCAGTGGACAGATTTCCTACGAGCAGTACTTC.

The rearrangement links TRBV6-5 to TRBJ2-7; TRBD1 agrees at 10 bases. The germline gives CDR1 MNHEY, CDR2 SVGAGI. The CDR3 consists of 14 residues. J was trimmed by 6 bases and V by 5 bases; bases with no gene match: 7. The CDR3 DNA reads TGTGCCAGCAGTGGCCCGGGACAGGGGTCCGAGCAGTACTTC. It translates to CASSGPGQGSEQYF.

The V gene is TRBV9, the J gene TRBJ2-5; 8 nucleotides match TRBD2. The CDR3 covers 15 residues. CDR1 is SGDLS, CDR2 YYNGEE, per germline. J lost 5 bases, V lost 4 bases, and 10 bases had no gene match. The CDR3: CASSPPGGARETQYF. The CDR3 DNA reads TGTGCCAGCAGCCCCCCGGGGGGGGCTCGTGAGACCCAGTACTTC.

The chain is built from TRBV6-5 and TRBJ1-2; 7 bases fit TRBD1. The V gene end was trimmed by 11 bases and the J gene end by 4 bases; junction bases not matched to a gene: 10. The CDR3 totals 13 residues. CDR1 is MNHEY and CDR2 is SVGAGI in the germline V gene. This chain's CDR3 is CAALDRAAYGYTF. The CDR3 region has the DNA TGTGCCGCCCTCGACAGGGCAGCCTATGGCTACACCTTC.

V is TRBV6-5 and J is TRBJ2-7; D is unclear. Per germline, CDR1 MNHEY and CDR2 SVGAGI. The CDR3 spans 12 residues. Trimming pared 6 bases from V and 3 bases from J, leaving 9 bases between. The CDR3 nucleotides read TGTGCCAGCAGCCCAGGCCGCTACGAGCAGTACTTC. Translation gives CASSPGRYEQYF.

This chain links TRBV28 with TRBJ2-7, with a tentative D call TRBD1 (6 bases). V dropped 3 bases and J dropped 2 bases, with 11 bases sitting between them. The germline V gene has CDR1 MDHEN and CDR2 SYDVKM. CDR3 length: 14 residues. CDR3 sequence (DNA): TGTGCCAGCAGTTTTCTGGACAGAGCCTACGAGCAGTACTTC. Its translation is CASSFLDRAYEQYF.

The rearrangement links TRBV5-6 to TRBJ1-6; a weak D match, TRBD1 (5 bases). Germline assignment: CDR1 SGHDT and CDR2 YYEEEE. CDR3 length equals 17 residues. Deletions cut 0 bases from V and 0 bases from J, with 10 bases between. The CDR3 region is CASSLAGDFSYNSPLHF. CDR3 DNA sequence: TGTGCCAGCAGCTTGGCGGGGGATTTCTCCTATAATTCACCCCTCCACTTT.

This clone was observed a few times. The gene calls are TRBV5-1 and TRBJ2-3, with TRBD2 matching over 12 bases. This CDR3 has 15 residues. Unmatched junction bases numbered 2, after V lost 6 bases and J lost 0 bases. CDR1 and CDR2 (germline): SGHRS, YFSETQ. The CDR3 DNA reads TGCGCCAGCACCGGACTAGCGGGGAGCACAGATACGCAGTATTTT. Residues: CASTGLAGSTDTQYF. Based on the CDR3 plus reference TRBV5-1 and TRBJ2-3, the full variable domain is KAGVTQTPRYLIKTRGQQVTLSCSPISGHRSVSWYQQTPGQGLQFLFEYFSETQRNKGNFPGRFSGRQFSNSRSEMNVSTLELGDSALYLCASTGLAGSTDTQYFGPGTRLTVL.